These 14 T cell receptor beta chains were all obtained from the same sample, sequenced in a study of blood T cells in healthy people across ages. Using a J-beta primer mix together with a sample-barcoded 5' primer, a second PCR was run for about 7 to 12 cycles. Via MiXCR, TCRdb re-called the 5' RACE reads, giving one row per CDR3 protein. Among 2 million or so distinct CDR3 sequences listed, less than 50% were seen once. Sequences were obtained from blood. These receptors were taken from a woman in her thirties or forties in good health.

Remarks on this clonotype: This may come from a read error, since a much larger clone is one base off. V and J are TRBV7-2 and TRBJ2-1; TRBD2 matches 14 bases. The CDR3 sequence is 15 residues long. With 4 bases clipped from V and 9 bases from J, the junction kept 5 bases outside the gene matches. The germline V gene has CDR1 SGHTA and CDR2 FQGNSA. The CDR3 region has the DNA TGTGCCAGCAGCTCCGGGACTAGCGGGGGTAGTGAGCAGTTCTTC. This encodes CASSSGTSGGSEQFF.

V and J are TRBV6-1 and TRBJ2-7, with D unresolved. The CDR3 is made up of 15 amino acids. The V gene lost 4 bases and the J gene lost 3 bases, with 16 bases spanning the gap. Germline V gene sequence: CDR1 MNHNS, CDR2 SASEGT. CDR3 coding DNA: TGTGCCAGCAGTGGTGAGTTGGGTGGTGACTACGAGCAGTACTTC. Translated: CASSGELGGDYEQYF.

This clonotype showed up just a few times. The V and J genes are TRBV29-1 and TRBJ2-1; D is perhaps TRBD1 or TRBD2 (5 bases each). Germline-derived CDR1 and CDR2 are SQVTM and ANQGSEA. The CDR3 runs 13 residues. V was clipped by 6 bases and J by 12 bases, with 21 bases between them. CDR3 nucleotide sequence: TGCAGCGTCCAGGGATCTGGTGGTGGGGGGCAGTTCTTC. Residues: CSVQGSGGGGQFF.

This chain connects TRBV20-1 to TRBJ1-4, with no clear D. V was trimmed by 1 base and J by 0 bases, leaving 9 bases between them. Germline values: CDR1 DFQATT, CDR2 SNEGSKA (reference sequence). This CDR3 is built from 15 residues. CDR3 sequence: CSARGGLATNEKLFF. CDR3 bases: TGCAGTGCTAGAGGAGGGTTGGCAACTAATGAAAAACTGTTTTTT.

The chain links TRBV6-5 to TRBJ2-4, with a tentative D call TRBD2 (7 bases). The J call may be mistaken, given a closer DNA end match to TRBJ2-7. The germline gives CDR1 MNHEY, CDR2 SVGAGI. The CDR3 covers 16 residues. The DNA of the CDR3 is TGTGCCAGCAGTTACTCGAGGGGGGGCGAAGGCTACGAGCAGTACTTC. It translates to CASSYSRGGEGYEQYF.

J is TRBJ1-5 and V is TRBV10-3; D gene unclear. The V gene lost 2 bases and the J gene lost 4 bases, with 12 bases spanning the gap. Germline CDR1 is ENHRY and CDR2 is SYGVKD. The CDR3 extends over 15 amino acids. CDR3 loop: CAISERAAGNQPQHF. The CDR3 nucleotides read TGTGCCATCAGTGAGCGAGCCGCCGGGAATCAGCCCCAGCATTTT.

The chain carries TRBV27 and TRBJ2-1; 7 nucleotides line up with TRBD1. The CDR3 extends over 16 amino acids. Germline V gives CDR1 MNHEY, CDR2 SMNVEV (reference sequence). The junction had 7 bases not matched to a gene; V was cut back by 2 bases and J by 3 bases. The CDR3 loop reads CASSLGQGVYYNEQFF. The CDR3, as DNA: TGTGCCAGCAGTTTAGGGCAGGGGGTTTACTACAATGAGCAGTTCTTC.

This clonotype was found a few times. J is TRBJ2-7 and V is TRBV20-1; 7 nucleotides line up with TRBD1. Germline V gives CDR1 DFQATT, CDR2 SNEGSKA (reference sequence). The length of the CDR3 is 14 residues. The trim removed 6 bases at V and 1 base at J, leaving 9 bases unmatched. For the CDR3, the DNA is TGCAGTGCCCCAGGGACAGCTATTTCCTACGAGCAGTACTTC. Translating gives CSAPGTAISYEQYF.

V is TRBV14 and J is TRBJ2-3; no reliable D call. The V end lost 5 bases, the J end lost 6 bases, and 18 bases lay between the germline ends. CDR1 and CDR2 (germline): SGHDN, FVKESK. The length of the CDR3 is 15 residues. The CDR3 reads CASSLRDGPLDTQYF. CDR3 nucleotides: TGTGCCAGCAGCTTACGTGATGGCCCGTTGGATACGCAGTATTTT.

The chain uses TRBV6-4 and TRBJ2-5, with TRBD1 matching over 11 bases. The J call could be wrong; TRBJ2-7 is a better fit for the DNA end. Germline CDR1 MRHNA, CDR2 SNTAGT. CDR3 length: 17 amino acids. CDR3 coding DNA: TGTGCCAGCAGTGACTCTTCCGGGACAGGGGGGACCTACGAGCAGTACTTC. Its translation is CASSDSSGTGGTYEQYF.

This clonotype was detected only a few times. The chain uses TRBV4-2 and TRBJ2-3; TRBD2 aligns across 8 bases. Germline values: CDR1 LGHNA, CDR2 YNFKEQ. This CDR3 is built from 18 residues. Unmatched junction bases numbered 11, after V lost 3 bases and J lost 0 bases. CDR3 in amino acids: CASSHLLAGSPSTDTQYF. CDR3 coding DNA: TGTGCCAGCAGCCATCTCTTAGCGGGGTCCCCTAGCACAGATACGCAGTATTTT.

There are a few counts of this clonotype. The chain uses TRBV6-6 and TRBJ2-1, with TRBD1 matching 7 bases. Germline V gene sequence: CDR1 MNHNY, CDR2 SVGAGI (reference sequence). This CDR3 spans 15 amino acids. Trimming cost V 3 bases and J 2 bases; bases outside gene matches: 4. The DNA of the CDR3 is TGTGCCAGCAGTTATCCGGGACAGCCCTACAATGAGCAGTTCTTC. This sequence encodes CASSYPGQPYNEQFF.

Only one count was recorded for this clonotype. The V call is TRBV6-1, the J call TRBJ2-5, with D possibly TRBD1 on 6 matching bases. V was shortened by 5 bases and J by 13 bases, with 14 bases between the two germline ends. The CDR3 has 11 amino acids. In germline, CDR1 is MNHNS, CDR2 SASEGT. CDR3 protein: CASSLPGHRYF. The CDR3 coding sequence is TGTGCCAGCAGTTTACCGGGACACCGGTACTTC.

This chain joins TRBV18 and TRBJ1-1; TRBD1 might be the D (5 bases). The V gene lost 6 bases and the J gene lost 3 bases, with 11 bases spanning the gap. Germline V CDR1 and CDR2: KGHSH, LQKENI. The CDR3 contains 13 residues. The CDR3 sequence is CASSDGQHTEAFF. The CDR3 nucleotides are TGTGCCAGCTCGGACGGACAACACACTGAAGCTTTCTTT.